Shown below are 6 T cell receptor beta chains from a single sample sequenced in a study of CD8+CD57+ T cells in acquired aplastic anemia. Patients chosen for sequencing had CD8+CD57+ cells that had expanded, as shown by flow cytometry. TCR beta VDJ combinations and CDR3 sequences were profiled from genomic DNA. TCRdb reanalysed the reads using MiXCR and keeps one entry per CDR3 protein. The repertoire holds 95,000 to 150,000 distinct CDR3 sequences, with nearly 40% as singletons. Sequencing used sorted CD4+, CD8+, or CD8+CD57+ T cells (not recorded which) from PBMCs. All receptors derive from a human donor with aplastic anemia.

In this sample, this clonotype turned up many times. This chain links TRBV29-1 with TRBJ2-5, with 10 bases that match TRBD1. The CDR3 is 14 amino acids. V shed 1 base and J 4 bases; nucleotides not matched to a gene: 3. Germline lookup yields CDR1 SQVTM and CDR2 ANQGSEA. This CDR3 is CSVEVTGGGETQYF. The CDR3 DNA reads TGCAGCGTTGAAGTGACAGGGGGCGGAGAGACCCAGTACTTC.

V usage is TRBV2 and J usage is TRBJ2-7; unclear D gene. CDR1 and CDR2 (germline): SNHLY, FYNNEI. The V end lost 4 bases, the J end lost 4 bases, and 5 bases lay between the germline ends. This CDR3 is 11 amino acids long. In DNA form, the CDR3 reads TGTGCCAGCAGTGGAGTTTACGAGCAGTACTTC. It codes for CASSGVYEQYF. The full variable domain, its missing parts supplied by reference TRBV2 and TRBJ2-7, is EPEVTQTPSHQVTQMGQEVILRCVPISNHLYFYWYRQILGQKVEFLVSFYNNEISEKSEIFDDQFSVERPDGSNFTLKIRSTKLEDSAMYFCASSGVYEQYFGPGTRLTVT.

This rearrangement joins TRBV29-1 to TRBJ2-3; 10 bases are shared with TRBD1. After removal of 7 bases from V and 5 bases from J, the junction contained 6 bases not matched to a gene. Germline values: CDR1 SQVTM, CDR2 ANQGSEA. CDR3 length equals 13 residues. CDR3 residues: CSAKGQGKDTQYF. CDR3 in DNA: TGCAGCGCAAAGGGACAGGGGAAAGATACGCAGTATTTT.

This clonotype was seen at least ten times. CDR3 nucleotide sequence: TGTGCCAGCAGCCGATTAGCGGGGGGCCAGGTAAATACGCAGTATTTT. The encoded protein is CASSRLAGGQVNTQYF. V gene TRBV7-9 combines with J gene TRBJ2-3, with 10 nucleotides matching TRBD2. V dropped 5 bases and J dropped 7; count of bases not matched to a gene: 12. This CDR3 comprises 16 residues. Germline CDR1 and CDR2: SEHNR and FQNEAQ (reference sequence).

This clonotype has just a few counts. The chain employs TRBV12-3 or TRBV12-4 and TRBJ2-1, with D possibly TRBD1 on 6 matching bases. The CDR3 consists of 16 residues. Trimming pared 1 base from V and 0 bases from J, leaving 10 bases between. CDR3 DNA: TGTGCCAGCAGTTTAGGGCAGGGGAACTCCTACAATGAGCAGTTCTTC. This encodes CASSLGQGNSYNEQFF.

The chain combines TRBV24-1 with TRBJ1-5, with 7 bases matching TRBD1. J was trimmed by 2 bases and V by 10 bases; bases with no gene match: 7. The germline gives CDR1 KGHDR, CDR2 SFDVKD. The CDR3 totals 14 residues. Here the CDR3 reads CATAGGLGNQPQHF. CDR3 in DNA: TGTGCCACAGCAGGGGGTTTGGGCAATCAGCCCCAGCATTTT.